A selection of T cell receptor beta chains follows, all from one sample in a study of blood T cells in healthy people across ages. TCRdb independently ran MiXCR on the 5' RACE reads; one entry per CDR3 protein. The profile shows some 1,800,000 distinct CDR3 sequences, approximately 39% of them singletons. The sample consisted of blood. Receptors originate from a human donor in good health. Both conserved end residues are part of each CDR3. D genes are given only for firm matches. Not all rows give a size; the values are once, few, many and, for expanded clones, a class.

d_gene	j_gene	v_gene	abundance	CDR3nt	CDR3aa
NA	TRBJ1-4	TRBV7-8	NA	TGTGCCAGCAGCTTGTGGGGGCAGAGGGAAAAACTGTTTTTT	CASSLWGQREKLFF
TRBD2	TRBJ2-3	TRBV20-1	NA	TGCAGTGCTAAGCCGCCAGCGGGGGCTTCAGATACGCAGTATTTT	CSAKPPAGASDTQYF
NA	TRBJ2-6	TRBV27	few	TGTGCCAGCAGTGGGGGGGGCGCGTTCGGGGCCAACGTCCTGACTTTC	CASSGGGAFGANVLTF
NA	TRBJ2-1	TRBV29-1	NA	TGCAGCGTTCGTGGGAGGAGTGGGGAGAATGAGCAGTTCTTC	CSVRGRSGENEQFF
TRBD1	TRBJ2-3	TRBV11-1	once	TGTGCCAGCAGCTCCCGACGGACAGGGGGGAACACAGATACGCAGTATTTT	CASSSRRTGGNTDTQYF
TRBD1	TRBJ1-1	TRBV10-3	few	TGTGCCATCAGTAACAACCGGGACAGGGGTAGGGCTGAAGCTTTCTTT	CAISNNRDRGRAEAFF
NA	TRBJ1-2	TRBV20-1	few	TGCAGTGCTAGAGAGGGCAGGGACTATGGCTACACCTTC	CSAREGRDYGYTF
NA	TRBJ2-3	TRBV11-2	NA	TGTGCCAGCAGCTTAGCCCTCCCAGGGCTGATGGCAGATACGCAGTATTTT	CASSLALPGLMADTQYF
TRBD2	TRBJ2-1	TRBV20-1	NA	TGCAGTGCTAAGGGACTAGCGGACGAGCAGTTCTTC	CSAKGLADEQFF
TRBD2	TRBJ2-3	TRBV24-1	once	TGTGCCACCAGCGCACTAGCGGGGGGGGGAGATACGCAGTATTTT	CATSALAGGGDTQYF
NA	TRBJ2-7	TRBV20-1	NA	TGCAGTGATAGAGATCGCCAGGGAGTCATCGAGCAGTACTTC	CSDRDRQGVIEQYF
TRBD2	TRBJ2-7	TRBV20-1	NA	TGCAGTGCTAGAGATCCGGTAACTAGCGGAATTTACTCCTACGAGCAGTACTTC	CSARDPVTSGIYSYEQYF
NA	TRBJ1-5	TRBV4-3	NA	TGCGCCAGCAGCCAAGATGGGGTTGTAGGTCAGCCCCAGCATTTT	CASSQDGVVGQPQHF
NA	TRBJ2-7	TRBV7-9	few	TGTGCCAGCAGGAGGAGGGGGGGAATGGAGTACGAGCAGTACTTC	CASRRRGGMEYEQYF
NA	TRBJ1-5	TRBV6-1	NA	TGTGCCAGCAGGGGACTCCTCAATCAGCCCCAGCATTTT	CASRGLLNQPQHF
NA	TRBJ2-7	TRBV5-1	NA	TGCGCCAGCAGCCTAGACACCGGGGTCCCCTACGAGCAGTACTTC	CASSLDTGVPYEQYF
TRBD1	TRBJ1-4	TRBV2	NA	TGTGCCAGCAGCCGGGACAGGGGGCCGGAAAAACTGTTTTTT	CASSRDRGPEKLFF
NA	TRBJ1-2	TRBV3-1	few	TGTGCCAGCAGCCAAGACGAGGGGGGTTGCACCTTC	CASSQDEGGCTF
NA	TRBJ2-7	TRBV11-3	few	TGTGCCAGCAGCTTAGATGGGACATACTCCTACGAGCAGTACTTC	CASSLDGTYSYEQYF
NA	TRBJ1-1	TRBV20-1	NA	TGCAGTGCTCCCGAGGTGCCTGACACTGAAGCTTTCTTT	CSAPEVPDTEAFF
NA	TRBJ2-1	TRBV27	NA	TGTGCCAGCAGTTCCTACAGCAATGAGCAGTTCTTC	CASSSYSNEQFF
NA	TRBJ1-2	TRBV5-5	NA	TGTGCCAGCAGCTTCGACTCAGTTCGGTATGGCTACACCTTC	CASSFDSVRYGYTF
NA	TRBJ2-7	TRBV9	NA	TGTGCCAGCAGCGTCCACGACACGCCCAACGAGCAGTACTTC	CASSVHDTPNEQYF
TRBD2	TRBJ2-5	TRBV20-1	few	TGCAGTGCTGTAGCGGGGGGGGAGACCCAGTACTTC	CSAVAGGETQYF
NA	TRBJ2-7	TRBV12-3/TRBV12-4	once	TGTGCCAGCAGTTCATCTACCACAGGGCCCGTGGGCTACGAGCAGTACTTC	CASSSSTTGPVGYEQYF
NA	TRBJ2-1	TRBV12-3/TRBV12-4	NA	TGTGCCAGCAGCCTGCAGGAGTACAATGAGCAGTTCTTC	CASSLQEYNEQFF
NA	TRBJ2-5	TRBV7-2	few	TGTGCCAGCAGCGAGAGAGGGCGGGGGCTGGGGACCCAGTACTTC	CASSERGRGLGTQYF
NA	TRBJ2-1	TRBV7-2	few	TGTGCCAGCAGCATACTCCTTAGCGGTGAGGAGCAGTTCTTC	CASSILLSGEEQFF
TRBD1	TRBJ2-7	TRBV6-1	NA	TGTGCCAGCAGAGAGGACAGGGGCCCCTCTCGCGAGCAGTACTTC	CASREDRGPSREQYF
TRBD1	TRBJ1-2	TRBV5-1	many	TGTGCCAGCAGCCCGGGACAGGTCTATGGCTACACCTTC	CASSPGQVYGYTF
TRBD1	TRBJ1-5	TRBV7-2	NA	TGTGCCAGCAGCTTAACGACAGGGGGCAATCAGCCCCAGCATTTT	CASSLTTGGNQPQHF
NA	TRBJ2-5	TRBV9	many	TGTGCCAGCAGCGTAGGGACCATCCAAGAGACCCAGTACTTC	CASSVGTIQETQYF
NA	TRBJ1-1	TRBV6-5	NA	TGTGCCAGCAGTTCTCTTGGCGTGGATGACACTGAAGCTTTCTTT	CASSSLGVDDTEAFF
NA	TRBJ2-7	TRBV5-6	few	TGTGCCAGCAGCGCAGACAGGTCCTACGAGCAGTACTTC	CASSADRSYEQYF
TRBD1	TRBJ2-7	TRBV6-5	once	TGTGCCAGCAGTTACTCGAATGTCAGGGGGCCAGAGTACGAGCAGTACTTC	CASSYSNVRGPEYEQYF
TRBD1	TRBJ2-7	TRBV5-1	many	TGTGCCAGCAGCCTTCGGACAGGGAGCTCCTACGAGCAGTACTTC	CASSLRTGSSYEQYF
NA	TRBJ1-1	TRBV6-2/TRBV6-3	NA	TGTGCCAGCAGTTACTTCGGGGCCACTGAAGCTTTCTTT	CASSYFGATEAFF
NA	TRBJ1-6	TRBV12-3/TRBV12-4	few	TGTGTCAGCAGCCTAGGGGGATATGGTTCACCCCTCCACTTT	CVSSLGGYGSPLHF
NA	TRBJ2-3	TRBV5-6	few	TGTGCCAGCAGCTTGGATCCGGACTTTAGCACAGATACGCAGTATTTT	CASSLDPDFSTDTQYF
NA	TRBJ2-3	TRBV5-1	NA	TGCGCCAGCGGGGGATCCGGGGTCCGCTCAGATACGCAGTATTTT	CASGGSGVRSDTQYF
TRBD1	TRBJ1-1	TRBV7-8	NA	TGTGCCAGCAGCTTAGTTCTCGGCACAGGGGGGTCTGAAGCTTTCTTT	CASSLVLGTGGSEAFF
TRBD1	TRBJ1-5	TRBV14	NA	TGTGCCAGCAGCCAAGGGTGGCGACAGGGGCTGAGGACCAATCAGCCCCAGCATTTT	CASSQGWRQGLRTNQPQHF
TRBD2	TRBJ2-7	TRBV4-2	few	TGTGCCAGCAGCCAACTAAGCGGGGTGTCTTCCTACGAGCAGTACTTC	CASSQLSGVSSYEQYF
NA	TRBJ2-3	TRBV20-1	NA	TGCAGTGCTGGACGAGGGCAGGAGGGGGTCACAGATACGCAGTATTTT	CSAGRGQEGVTDTQYF
NA	TRBJ1-5	TRBV20-1	NA	TGCAGTGCTAGTTCCGGCGATCAGCCCCAGCATTTT	CSASSGDQPQHF